One T cell receptor (beta chain) is described in this entry. The antigen remains unidentified. Trimming stripped 5 bases from V and 5 bases from J, with 16 bases between. CDR3 length equals 15 residues. Per germline, CDR1 MNHEY and CDR2 SVGEGT. This entry belongs to a study of CD8 T cells in Susac syndrome. The wider study: Among the sequenced Susac syndrome patients, over five had active disease while 8 or 9 were in remission. Study-wide results and caveats: When the CD4+ T cell repertoires of patients with Susac syndrome were examined, they did not show any clonal expansion.

RNA amounts of 0.5 to 1 ug underwent reverse transcription with random hexamers. One entry per CDR3 protein, called by TCRdb with MiXCR from the immunoSEQ multiplex PCR reads. The repertoire holds about 150,000 distinct CDR3 sequences, with 85% to 95% as singletons. The sequence came from a human donor with Susac syndrome. The sample consisted of CD4+ T cells from PBMCs. The V call is TRBV6-2 or TRBV6-3, the J call TRBJ2-1, with no clear D. The CDR3 loop is CASSRTKNGHNEQFF. In DNA form, the CDR3 reads TGTGCCAGCAGTCGGACCAAAAATGGACACAATGAGCAGTTCTTC.